This T cell receptor beta chain comes out of a study of tumor-infiltrating lymphocytes in primary liver carcinoma. Study-wide context: The cohort included men and women aged 30 to 69 years. Samples had roughly 3.65 to 7.13 million productive TCRbeta reads, comparable between tissue types. Study-level points and caveats: Tumors had a significantly higher top-250-clone fraction than blood (p = 0.039).

With about 470 ng total RNA as template and a constant-region primer, TCR beta cDNA was made. For TCR beta, libraries were produced by three nested multiplex PCR rounds using slightly modified ARM-PCR. The two initial PCR rounds, around 10 cycles each, used TRBV1-TRBV30 forward and C-beta reverse primers. TCRdb processed the multiplex PCR reads anew with MiXCR; each CDR3 protein has one entry. The sample includes fewer than 200,000 distinct CDR3 sequences, around four fifths seen only once; the top ten take 15% to 20%. With respect to this clonotype: Antigen: not known.

Co-extraction yielded RNA and DNA from around 20-30 mg of unsorted bulk tissue. The patients carried chronic HBV infection and had received no treatment. CDR3 length equals 15 residues. Germline V gives CDR1 SGHDT, CDR2 YYEEEE. The J segment lost 4 bases and the V segment lost 3 bases, leaving 10 bases of the junction unmatched. The rearrangement uses TRBV5-6 and TRBJ2-7; 7 bases line up with TRBD2. Sequencing was performed on tumor tissue from primary liver carcinoma. The TCR sequence derives from a man in his forties with primary liver carcinoma and hepatitis B virus infection. CDR3 in amino acids: CASSSRGLREYEQYF. The CDR3 coding sequence is TGTGCCAGCAGCTCTAGGGGACTAAGGGAATACGAGCAGTACTTC.